These 29 T cell receptor beta chains were sequenced from one sample in a study of blood T cell repertoires in COVID-19. Sequenced by immunoSEQ multiplex PCR; TCRdb stores in-frame clones only, minus some. The sample has about 70,000 clones; under 80% are singletons. Sequences were obtained from peripheral blood. These receptors were obtained from a woman aged 80 or over with active or convalescent COVID-19.

The gene calls are TRBV7-2 and TRBJ1-2; 8 positions agree with TRBD1. The CDR3 loop spans 13 amino acids. J gave up 4 bases and V 6 bases, and 4 bases lay outside the gene matches. Germline-derived CDR1 and CDR2 are SGHTA and FQGNSA. The DNA of the CDR3 is TGTACCAGCAGTTCAACAGGGGGCTATGGCTACACCTTC. Encoded protein: CTSSSTGGYGYTF. Looking up the rest from reference TRBV7-2 and TRBJ1-2 gives the full variable domain: GAGVSQSPSNKVTEKGKDVELRCDPISGHTALYWYRQSLGQGLEFLIYFQGNSAPDKSGLPSDRFSAERTGGSVSTLTIQRTQQEDSAVYLCTSSSTGGYGYTFGSGTRLTVV.

The chain couples TRBV30 to TRBJ1-1, with D possibly being TRBD1 (5 bases). V lost 2 bases and J lost 3, with 13 bases in between. CDR1 is GTSNPN, CDR2 SVGIG, per germline (reference sequence). The CDR3 contains 14 residues. CDR3 region: CAWSPAGTYTEAFF. CDR3 in DNA: TGTGCCTGGAGTCCTGCGGGGACTTACACTGAAGCTTTCTTT.

The V call is TRBV4-3, the J call TRBJ1-3; the D is unclear. Trimming left V 0 bases short and J 4 bases short, with 13 bases between. The germline gives CDR1 LGHNA, CDR2 YSLEER. CDR3 length: 16 amino acids. The CDR3 sequence: CASSQDRQSMGNTIYF. CDR3 DNA sequence: TGCGCCAGCAGCCAAGATAGACAAAGCATGGGAAACACCATATATTTT.

V gene TRBV12-3 or TRBV12-4 combines with J gene TRBJ1-6; D gene uncertain. The CDR3 extends over 13 amino acids. V dropped 5 bases and J dropped 7 bases, with 9 bases sitting between them. CDR3 loop: CASSRTGNSPLHF. In DNA, the CDR3 is TGTGCCAGCAGTAGGACTGGGAATTCACCCCTCCACTTT.

This chain connects TRBV24-1 to TRBJ1-2; 7 bases are shared with TRBD1. Germline CDR1 and CDR2: KGHDR and SFDVKD. The CDR3 spans 14 residues. V lost 9 bases, J lost 2 bases, and 8 bases stayed unmatched. The CDR3 coding sequence is TGTGCCACCTCAGAAGGGGGCCTGAACTATGGCTACACCTTC. Amino acid sequence: CATSEGGLNYGYTF.

J is TRBJ1-6 and V is TRBV9; possible D gene TRBD1, 6 bases. V was pared by 2 bases and J by 3 bases, with 9 bases between. The germline V gene encodes CDR1 SGDLS and CDR2 YYNGEE. The CDR3 is 15 residues long. The CDR3: CASSVGQNYNSPLHF. CDR3 bases: TGTGCCAGCAGCGTTGGACAGAACTATAATTCACCCCTCCACTTT.

Of note for this clone: Because the CDR3's place on the DNA is in doubt, the DNA is left out and the CDR3 is given as listed by TCRdb. This sequence joins TRBV19 and TRBJ1-2. Counting both end residues, the CDR3 totals 16 amino acids. Germline V CDR1 and CDR2: LNHDA, SQIVND (reference sequence). The CDR3 protein is CASTSVREVTNYGYTF.

With regard to this clone: Mismatch with germline at one junction end may stem from a read error. The genes are TRBV2 and TRBJ1-4; TRBD1 aligns across 10 bases. This CDR3 comprises 10 residues. Germline V gene data show CDR1 as SNHLY and CDR2 as FYNNEI. CDR3 in amino acids: CASGTGVEVF. CDR3 in DNA: TGTGCCAGTGGGACAGGGGTCGAGGTTTTT.

V and J are TRBV7-2 and TRBJ2-3, with D tentatively TRBD1 (5 bases). Germline V CDR1 and CDR2: SGHTA, FQGNSA. Trimming took 5 bases from V and 2 from J, leaving 8 bases between them. The CDR3 is 13 amino acids. As DNA, the CDR3 is TGTGCCAGCAGCACGGACAACACAGATACGCAGTATTTT. Encoded protein: CASSTDNTDTQYF.

The chain couples TRBV5-1 to TRBJ1-2; 8 bases fit TRBD1. Trimming at V came to 3 bases and at J to 6 bases, leaving 4 bases not matched to a gene. Germline-derived CDR1 and CDR2 are SGHRS and YFSETQ. CDR3 length: 13 residues. The CDR3 reads CASSSTGVDGYTF. The DNA for the CDR3 is TGCGCCAGCAGCTCGACAGGGGTTGATGGCTACACCTTC.

The gene calls are TRBV5-4 and TRBJ2-5, with a weak D call TRBD2 (6 bases). The ends were cut back, 0 bases at V and 2 bases at J, with 11 bases in the middle. This CDR3 has 15 residues. The germline gives CDR1 SGHNT, CDR2 YYREEE (reference sequence). DNA of the CDR3: TGTGCCAGCAGCTTGGCGGCGGGGAAACAAGAGACCCAGTACTTC. Protein: CASSLAAGKQETQYF.

The chain joins TRBV6-1 to TRBJ2-5; D not resolved. V was clipped by 1 base and J by 7 bases, with 4 bases between them. There are 11 residues in the CDR3. The germline CDR1 and CDR2 sequences are MNHNS and SASEGT. The CDR3 nucleotides read TGTGCCAGCAGTGAAGGCGGGACCCAGTACTTC. Translation: CASSEGGTQYF.

The chain joins TRBV29-1 to TRBJ2-7; D perhaps matches TRBD1 (5 bases). Germline V gene lookup returns CDR1 SQVTM and CDR2 ANQGSEA. The CDR3 is 13 amino acids. V shed 4 bases and J shed 3 bases, with 13 bases lying between them. The CDR3 is CSVVSGRDYEQYF. The DNA of the CDR3 is TGCAGCGTTGTGTCCGGCAGGGACTACGAGCAGTACTTC.

This clone appeared a single time. The J gene is TRBJ2-7, the V gene TRBV7-9; D remains ambiguous. In germline, CDR1 is SEHNR, CDR2 FQNEAQ (reference sequence). V was clipped by 5 bases and J by 2 bases, with 13 bases between them. The CDR3 spans 14 residues. For the CDR3, the DNA is TGTGCCAGCAGCCCCCCGAGGTCTCCCTACGAGCAGTACTTC. It is translated as CASSPPRSPYEQYF.

The gene calls are TRBV29-1 and TRBJ2-3, with 8 bases matching TRBD2. The CDR3 runs 17 residues. V was pared by 4 bases and J by 0 bases, with 12 bases of the junction left unmatched. CDR1 SQVTM and CDR2 ANQGSEA come from the germline V gene. CDR3 in amino acids: CSVGGTASGFSTDTQYF. For the CDR3, the DNA is TGCAGCGTTGGGGGTACGGCTAGCGGGTTCAGCACAGATACGCAGTATTTT.

The CDR3 DNA sequence: TGTGCCAGTAGTCGCGACCTGACAGGGGGAAGTGGCTACACCTTC. Its translation is CASSRDLTGGSGYTF. V gene TRBV19 combines with J gene TRBJ1-2; 9 bases line up with TRBD1. Germline CDR1 is LNHDA and CDR2 is SQIVND (reference sequence). J was trimmed by 7 bases and V by 5 bases; bases with no gene match: 11. The CDR3 covers 15 residues.

Many counts were recorded for this clone. This chain joins TRBV7-2 and TRBJ2-3; 10 nucleotides match TRBD2. Germline values: CDR1 SGHTA, CDR2 FQGNSA. This CDR3 contains 15 residues. With V trimmed by 5 bases and J by 2 bases, 4 bases remained unmatched. Here the CDR3 DNA reads TGTGCCAGCAGCCTTAGCGGGGGGAACACAGATACGCAGTATTTT. It codes for CASSLSGGNTDTQYF. Variable domain in full (rest from reference TRBV7-2 and TRBJ2-3): GAGVSQSPSNKVTEKGKDVELRCDPISGHTALYWYRQSLGQGLEFLIYFQGNSAPDKSGLPSDRFSAERTGGSVSTLTIQRTQQEDSAVYLCASSLSGGNTDTQYFGPGTRLTVL.

This clone is a singleton in its sample. The gene calls are TRBV12-3 or TRBV12-4 and TRBJ1-2; D is unresolved. The V end lost 4 bases, the J end lost 8 bases, and 8 bases lay between the germline ends. CDR3 length: 11 residues. The DNA of the CDR3 is TGTGCCAGCAGTTCTCGGGTCGGCTACACCTTC. It translates to CASSSRVGYTF.

This clone was detected only once. This chain joins TRBV30 and TRBJ1-3, with D uncertain. There are 14 residues in the CDR3. CDR1 and CDR2 from the germline V gene are GTSNPN and SVGIG (reference sequence). Trimming left V 0 bases short and J 0 bases short, with 6 bases between. As DNA, the CDR3 is TGTGCCTGGAGTGTACGGAGCTCTGGAAACACCATATATTTT. This translates into CAWSVRSSGNTIYF.

V is TRBV12-3 or TRBV12-4 and J is TRBJ1-2; 8 bases fit TRBD1. The CDR3 loop spans 13 amino acids. The ends lost 4 bases at V and 8 bases at J; junction bases unmatched: 6. The CDR3 reads CASSSQGAEGYTF. The CDR3 DNA reads TGTGCCAGCAGTTCTCAGGGGGCTGAGGGCTACACCTTC.

The chain has TRBV15 and TRBJ1-2; D might be TRBD1 (6 bases). Trimming took 0 bases from V and 7 from J, leaving 15 bases between them. CDR3 length: 15 residues. From germline, CDR1 is LNHNV and CDR2 YYDKDF (reference sequence). CDR3 sequence reads: CATSRDRTESPGYTF. The CDR3, as DNA: TGTGCCACCAGCAGAGATAGGACAGAATCGCCTGGCTACACCTTC.

The rearrangement uses TRBV27 and TRBJ2-7, with D unclear. Germline V gene lookup returns CDR1 MNHEY and CDR2 SMNVEV (reference sequence). Trimming shortened V by 1 base and J by 4 bases, and 11 bases separated the two germline ends. The CDR3 is 14 amino acids. In DNA form, the CDR3 reads TGTGCCAGCAGTTTATTCACCCTATTTTACGAGCAGTACTTC. Translation: CASSLFTLFYEQYF.

In its sample, this clone was seen a few times. This chain uses TRBV20-1 with TRBJ1-3; D is unresolved. Trimming pared 3 bases from V and 0 bases from J, leaving 12 bases between. The germline V gene has CDR1 DFQATT and CDR2 SNEGSKA (reference sequence). The CDR3 loop spans 15 amino acids. CDR3 DNA: TGCAGTGCTAGTGGACCCAGCGCCTCTGGAAACACCATATATTTT. Translating it yields CSASGPSASGNTIYF.

The chain is built from TRBV24-1 and TRBJ1-2; 7 bases fit TRBD1. In germline, CDR1 is KGHDR, CDR2 SFDVKD. The V and J ends lost 3 bases and 0 bases, in that order; junction bases with no gene match: 3. The CDR3 is made up of 15 amino acids. In DNA form, the CDR3 reads TGTGCCACCAGTGATCCCGGACAGGCTAACTATGGCTACACCTTC. Protein product: CATSDPGQANYGYTF.

The chain employs TRBV7-9 and TRBJ2-5; D is unclear. V was shortened by 1 base and J by 1 base, with 4 bases between the two germline ends. CDR1 SEHNR and CDR2 FQNEAQ come from the germline V gene (reference sequence). This CDR3 region has 13 residues. The CDR3 DNA reads as TGTGCCAGCAGCTTAGGGCCCCAAGAGACCCAGTACTTC. Translating it yields CASSLGPQETQYF.

On this clone itself: The junction and the germline gene differ at one end; a read error may be behind it. The chain employs TRBV6-6 and TRBJ1-3; D perhaps matches TRBD1 (6 bases). Germline-derived CDR1 and CDR2 are MNHNY and SVGAGI (reference sequence). The CDR3 is 15 amino acids. DNA for the CDR3: TGTGCCAGCAGCTACTCGGCGGGGGGCGGAAACACCATATATTTT. Protein product: CASSYSAGGGNTIYF.

This chain uses TRBV7-9 with TRBJ2-1; 9 nucleotides agree with TRBD1. V was pared by 5 bases and J by 0 bases, with 11 bases of the junction left unmatched. This CDR3 contains 18 residues. Germline CDR1 is SEHNR and CDR2 is FQNEAQ (reference sequence). CDR3 residues: CASSPDRGGPSSYNEQFF. The CDR3 region has the DNA TGTGCCAGCAGCCCGGACAGGGGAGGCCCTAGCTCCTACAATGAGCAGTTCTTC.

This clone was seen only a few times. The rearrangement links TRBV20-1 to TRBJ1-5; TRBD1 might be the D (5 bases). Trimming took off 6 bases at V and 11 bases at J, with 14 bases between the two ends. CDR3 length: 11 amino acids. Germline V gene data show CDR1 as DFQATT and CDR2 as SNEGSKA (reference sequence). The CDR3 DNA reads TGCAGTGCCCCCCAGGGTGAGGCCCAGCATTTT. Its protein product is CSAPQGEAQHF.

This clone was seen a single time. The V and J genes are TRBV5-4 and TRBJ1-6, with 7 bases aligning to TRBD1. V was clipped by 0 bases and J by 7 bases; unmatched bases: 4. The CDR3 is 15 amino acids. Germline V lookup: CDR1 SGHNT, CDR2 YYREEE (reference sequence). The CDR3 coding sequence is TGTGCCAGCAGCTTGGAACCAGGGGGAAATTCACCCCTCCACTTT. As protein: CASSLEPGGNSPLHF.